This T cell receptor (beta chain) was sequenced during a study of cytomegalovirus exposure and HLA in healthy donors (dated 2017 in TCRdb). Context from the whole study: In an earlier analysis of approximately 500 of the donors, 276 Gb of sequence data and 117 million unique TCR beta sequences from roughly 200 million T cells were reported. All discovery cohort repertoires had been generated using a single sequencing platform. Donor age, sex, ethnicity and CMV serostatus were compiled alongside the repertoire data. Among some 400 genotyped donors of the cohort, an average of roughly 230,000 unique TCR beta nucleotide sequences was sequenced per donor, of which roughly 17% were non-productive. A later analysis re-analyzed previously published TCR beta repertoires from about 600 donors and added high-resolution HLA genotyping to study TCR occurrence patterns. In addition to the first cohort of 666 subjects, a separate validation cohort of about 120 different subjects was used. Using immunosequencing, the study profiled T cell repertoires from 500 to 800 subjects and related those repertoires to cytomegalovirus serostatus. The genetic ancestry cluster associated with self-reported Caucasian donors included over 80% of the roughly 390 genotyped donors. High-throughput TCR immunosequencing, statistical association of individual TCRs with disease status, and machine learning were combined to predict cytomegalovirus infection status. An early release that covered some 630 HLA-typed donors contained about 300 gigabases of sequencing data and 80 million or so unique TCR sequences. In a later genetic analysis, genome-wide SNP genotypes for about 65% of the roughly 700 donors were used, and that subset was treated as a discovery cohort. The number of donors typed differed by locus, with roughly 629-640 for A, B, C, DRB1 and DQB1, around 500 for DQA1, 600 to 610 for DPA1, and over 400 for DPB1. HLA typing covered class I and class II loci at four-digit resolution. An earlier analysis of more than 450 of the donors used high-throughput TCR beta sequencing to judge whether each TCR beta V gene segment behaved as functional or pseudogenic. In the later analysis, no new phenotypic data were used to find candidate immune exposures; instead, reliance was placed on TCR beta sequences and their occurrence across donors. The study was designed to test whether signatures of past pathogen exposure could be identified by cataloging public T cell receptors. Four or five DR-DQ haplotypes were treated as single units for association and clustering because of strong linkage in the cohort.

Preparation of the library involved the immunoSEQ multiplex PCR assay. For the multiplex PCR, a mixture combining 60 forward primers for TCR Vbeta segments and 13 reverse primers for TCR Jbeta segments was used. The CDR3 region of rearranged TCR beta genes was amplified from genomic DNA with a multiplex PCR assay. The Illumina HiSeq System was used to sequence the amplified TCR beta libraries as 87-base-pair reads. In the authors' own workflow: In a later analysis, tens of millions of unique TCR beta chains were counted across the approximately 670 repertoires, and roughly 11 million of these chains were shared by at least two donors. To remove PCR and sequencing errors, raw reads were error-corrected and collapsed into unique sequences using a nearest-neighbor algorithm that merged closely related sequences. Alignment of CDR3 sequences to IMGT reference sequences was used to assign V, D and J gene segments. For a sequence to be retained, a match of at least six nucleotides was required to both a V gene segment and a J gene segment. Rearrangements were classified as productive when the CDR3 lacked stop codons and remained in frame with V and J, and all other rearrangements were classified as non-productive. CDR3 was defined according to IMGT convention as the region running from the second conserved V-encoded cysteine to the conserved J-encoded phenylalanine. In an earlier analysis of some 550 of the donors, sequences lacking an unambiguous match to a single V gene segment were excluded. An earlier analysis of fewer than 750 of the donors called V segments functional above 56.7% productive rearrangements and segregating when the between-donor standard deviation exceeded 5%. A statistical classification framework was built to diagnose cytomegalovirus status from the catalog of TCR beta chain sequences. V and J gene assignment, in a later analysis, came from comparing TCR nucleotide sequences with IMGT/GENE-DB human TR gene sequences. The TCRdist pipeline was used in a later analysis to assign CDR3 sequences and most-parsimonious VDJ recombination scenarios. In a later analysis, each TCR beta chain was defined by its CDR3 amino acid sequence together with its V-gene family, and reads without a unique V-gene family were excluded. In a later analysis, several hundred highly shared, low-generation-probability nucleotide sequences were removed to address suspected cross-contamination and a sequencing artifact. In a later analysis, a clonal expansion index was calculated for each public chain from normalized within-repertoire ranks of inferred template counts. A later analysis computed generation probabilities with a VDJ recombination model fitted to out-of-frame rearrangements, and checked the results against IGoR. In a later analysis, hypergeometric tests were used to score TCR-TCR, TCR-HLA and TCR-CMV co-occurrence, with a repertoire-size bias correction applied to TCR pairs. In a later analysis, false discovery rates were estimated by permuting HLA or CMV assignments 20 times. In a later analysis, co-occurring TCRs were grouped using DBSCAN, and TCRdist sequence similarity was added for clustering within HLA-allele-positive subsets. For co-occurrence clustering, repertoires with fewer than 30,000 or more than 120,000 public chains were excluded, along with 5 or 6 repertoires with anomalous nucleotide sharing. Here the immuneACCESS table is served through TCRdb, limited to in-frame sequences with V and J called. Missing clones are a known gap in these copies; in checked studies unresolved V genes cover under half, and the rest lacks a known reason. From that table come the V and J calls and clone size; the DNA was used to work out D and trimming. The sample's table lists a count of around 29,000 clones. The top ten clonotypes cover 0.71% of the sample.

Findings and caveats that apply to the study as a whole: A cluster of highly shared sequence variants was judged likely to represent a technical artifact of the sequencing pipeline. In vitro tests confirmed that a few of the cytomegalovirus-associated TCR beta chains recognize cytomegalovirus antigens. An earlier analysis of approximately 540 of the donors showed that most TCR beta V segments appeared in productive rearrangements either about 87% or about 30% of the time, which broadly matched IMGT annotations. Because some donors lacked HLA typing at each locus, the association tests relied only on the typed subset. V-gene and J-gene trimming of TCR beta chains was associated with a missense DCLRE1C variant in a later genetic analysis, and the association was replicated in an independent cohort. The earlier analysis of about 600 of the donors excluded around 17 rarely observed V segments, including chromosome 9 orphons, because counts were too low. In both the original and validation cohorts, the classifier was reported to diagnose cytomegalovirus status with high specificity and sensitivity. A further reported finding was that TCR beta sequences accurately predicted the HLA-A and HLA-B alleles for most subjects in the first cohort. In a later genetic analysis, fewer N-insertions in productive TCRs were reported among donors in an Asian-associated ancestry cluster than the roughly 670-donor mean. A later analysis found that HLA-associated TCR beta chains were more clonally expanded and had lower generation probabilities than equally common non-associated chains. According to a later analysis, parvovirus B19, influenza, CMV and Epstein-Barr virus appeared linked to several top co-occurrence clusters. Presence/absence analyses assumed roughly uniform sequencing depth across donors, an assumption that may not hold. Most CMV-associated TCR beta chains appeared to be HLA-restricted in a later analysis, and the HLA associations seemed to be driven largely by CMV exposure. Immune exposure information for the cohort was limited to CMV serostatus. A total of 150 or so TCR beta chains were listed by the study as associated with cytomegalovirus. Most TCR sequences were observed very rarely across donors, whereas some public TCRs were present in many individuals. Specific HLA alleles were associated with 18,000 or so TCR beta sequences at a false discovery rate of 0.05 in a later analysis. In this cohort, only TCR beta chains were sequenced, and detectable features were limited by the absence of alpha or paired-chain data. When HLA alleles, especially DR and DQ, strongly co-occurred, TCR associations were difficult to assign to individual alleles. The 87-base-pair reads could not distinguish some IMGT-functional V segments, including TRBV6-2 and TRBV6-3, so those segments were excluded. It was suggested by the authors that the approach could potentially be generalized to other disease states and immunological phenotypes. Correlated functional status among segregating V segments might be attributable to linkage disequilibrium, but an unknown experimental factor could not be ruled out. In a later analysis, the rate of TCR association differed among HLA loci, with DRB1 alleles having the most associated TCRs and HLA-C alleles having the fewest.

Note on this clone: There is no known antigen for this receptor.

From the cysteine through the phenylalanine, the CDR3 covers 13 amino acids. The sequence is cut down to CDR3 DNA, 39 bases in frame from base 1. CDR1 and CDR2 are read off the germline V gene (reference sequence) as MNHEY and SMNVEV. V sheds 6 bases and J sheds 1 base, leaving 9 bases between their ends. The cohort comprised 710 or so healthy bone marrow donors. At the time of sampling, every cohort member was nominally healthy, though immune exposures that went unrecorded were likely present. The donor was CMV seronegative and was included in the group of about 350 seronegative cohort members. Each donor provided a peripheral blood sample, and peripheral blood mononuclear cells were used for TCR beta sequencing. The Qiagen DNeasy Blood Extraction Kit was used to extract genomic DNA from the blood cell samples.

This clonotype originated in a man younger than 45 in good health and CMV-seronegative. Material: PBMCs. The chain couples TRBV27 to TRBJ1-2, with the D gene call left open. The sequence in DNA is TGTGCCAGCAGCCGGACTGTTAACTATGGCTACACCTTC. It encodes CASSRTVNYGYTF.